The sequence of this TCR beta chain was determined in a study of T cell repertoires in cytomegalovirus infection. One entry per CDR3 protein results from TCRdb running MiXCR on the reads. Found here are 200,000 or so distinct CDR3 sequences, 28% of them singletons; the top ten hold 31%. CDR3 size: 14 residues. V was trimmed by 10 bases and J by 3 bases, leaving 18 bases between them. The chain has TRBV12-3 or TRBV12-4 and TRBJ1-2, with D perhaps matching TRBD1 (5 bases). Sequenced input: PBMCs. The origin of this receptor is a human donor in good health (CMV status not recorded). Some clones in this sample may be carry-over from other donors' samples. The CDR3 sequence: CATSLRRGDYGYTF. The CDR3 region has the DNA TGTGCCACCTCTTTAAGAAGGGGTGACTATGGCTACACCTTC.